This is a list of T cell receptor beta chains from one sample in a study of blood T cell repertoires in COVID-19. Repertoires were generated with immunoSEQ multiplex PCR, while TCRdb's copy carries only in-frame clones and drops some. The profile covers some 150,000 clones, with around 81% appearing a single time and roughly 9.1% taken by the ten largest. The sequencing input was peripheral blood. The receptors were sampled from a woman in her fifties or sixties with active or convalescent COVID-19. The CDR3 runs from the conserved cysteine through the conserved F or W. The order of the fields is D gene, clone size, V gene, J gene, CDR3 DNA, CDR3 protein. D genes are given only for firm matches. The size entry is marked missing in some rows and otherwise reads once, few, many or a size class.

.,.,TRBV10-3,TRBJ2-5,TGTGCCATCAGTGATGATGCGGAGACCCAGTACTTC,CAISDDAETQYF
.,.,TRBV6-2/TRBV6-3,TRBJ2-7,TGTGCCAGCAGTTACCAAGCGGTCCCCTACGAGCAGTACTTC,CASSYQAVPYEQYF
.,.,TRBV7-8,TRBJ1-6,TGTGCCAGCAGCTTAGGCCAGAATTCACCCCTCCACTTT,CASSLGQNSPLHF
TRBD1,.,TRBV7-2,TRBJ1-5,TGTGCCAGCAGCCCGGCCGACAGGGGGGATCAGCCCCAGCATTTT,CASSPADRGDQPQHF
TRBD1,few,TRBV29-1,TRBJ1-6,TGCAGCGTCTCCCTGACAGGGGATTATTCACCCCTCCACTTT,CSVSLTGDYSPLHF
TRBD1,once,TRBV6-1,TRBJ1-2,TGTGCCAGCAGTGAACCGGACAGGGTGAGAGGCTACACCTTC,CASSEPDRVRGYTF
.,once,TRBV7-2,TRBJ2-7,TGTGCCAGCAGCTTGGGGACATACCCTTACGAGCAGTACTTC,CASSLGTYPYEQYF
TRBD2,.,TRBV18,TRBJ2-5,TGTGCCAGCTCACCACCGGGGGTTCTAGCGGGAAAGGAGACCCAGTACTTC,CASSPPGVLAGKETQYF
TRBD2,.,TRBV29-1,TRBJ2-3,TGCAGCACCGTCGGAGCGGGGGCGGGGAGCACAGATACGCAGTATTTT,CSTVGAGAGSTDTQYF
.,.,TRBV4-1,TRBJ1-1,TGCGCCAGCAGCCCCTTTTCGGGAAGGAACACTGAAGCTTTCTTT,CASSPFSGRNTEAFF
.,.,TRBV30,TRBJ2-3,TGTGCCTGGAATCAGGGGAATCGCGCAGATACGCAGTATTTT,CAWNQGNRADTQYF
.,.,TRBV4-3,TRBJ2-3,TGCGCCAGCAGCCAAGATGCGGGGCGCACAGATACGCAGTATTTT,CASSQDAGRTDTQYF
TRBD1,.,TRBV24-1,TRBJ2-1,TGTGCCACCAGTGATTTAGGGACAGGCCACAATGAGCAGTTCTTC,CATSDLGTGHNEQFF
.,.,TRBV11-2,TRBJ1-6,TGTGCCAGCAGCTTAGATTCGGACAGATATAATTCACCCCTCCACTTT,CASSLDSDRYNSPLHF
.,.,TRBV7-9,TRBJ2-1,TGTGCCAGCAGCTTATCAAGCGGAGGGCCCTCCTACAATGAGCAGTTCTTC,CASSLSSGGPSYNEQFF
TRBD1,.,TRBV28,TRBJ1-1,TGTGCCAGCAGTGCTAGACAGGGCCTTACGACTGAAGCTTTCTTT,CASSARQGLTTEAFF
.,.,TRBV28,TRBJ1-1,TGTGCCAGCAGACGCGGCGAACGGGGGGGAGCTTTCTTT,CASRRGERGGAFF
.,.,TRBV5-1,TRBJ1-2,TGCGCCAGCAGCCGCGACTCTATCGGGGGAGGCTACACCTTC,CASSRDSIGGGYTF
.,once,TRBV30,TRBJ1-5,TGTGCCTGGAGTCACGGCGGGGGGGGCAGTCAGCCCCAGCATTTT,CAWSHGGGGSQPQHF
TRBD1,once,TRBV19,TRBJ1-2,TGTGCCAGTATCCTCCCGGGACAGCTATCTGATGGCTACACCTTC,CASILPGQLSDGYTF
TRBD2,.,TRBV4-1,TRBJ2-6,TGCGCCAGCAGCTCTCCTGCGGGGGGTCCGGCCAACGTCCTGACTTTC,CASSSPAGGPANVLTF
.,few,TRBV19,TRBJ1-6,TGTGCCAGTAGTATAGATGGCCCACGAACGGGGAATTCACCCCTCCACTTT,CASSIDGPRTGNSPLHF
TRBD2,.,TRBV9,TRBJ2-2,TGTGCCAGCAGTATTGGGACTAGCGGGGCCGGGGAGCTGTTTTTT,CASSIGTSGAGELFF
.,.,TRBV24-1,TRBJ2-5,TGTGCCACCAGTGAGGAGACGGGGGTGGAGACCCAGTACTTC,CATSEETGVETQYF
.,.,TRBV7-8,TRBJ1-1,TGTGCCAGCAGCTTAGGCGGGGCAGGCACTGAAGCTTTCTTT,CASSLGGAGTEAFF
.,.,TRBV20-1,TRBJ2-1,TGCAGTGCTAGTTTAGTGGGTAGGGGCGAGGATGAGCAGTTCTTC,CSASLVGRGEDEQFF
TRBD1,.,TRBV9,TRBJ2-5,TGTGCCAGCAGCGTAGAAGCCACAGGGGAGTGGGAGACCCAGTACTTC,CASSVEATGEWETQYF
TRBD2,.,TRBV29-1,TRBJ2-1,TGCAGCGGGACTAGCGGGATATACAATGAGCAGTTCTTC,CSGTSGIYNEQFF
.,.,TRBV30,TRBJ1-5,TGTGCCTGGAGTGTCGCAGGGGCGGGCAATCAGCCCCAGCATTTT,CAWSVAGAGNQPQHF
TRBD2,.,TRBV5-1,TRBJ2-1,TGCGCCAGCAGCTCCTTACTAGCGGGGGGGCCGGGTGAGCAGTTCTTC,CASSSLLAGGPGEQFF
TRBD1,once,TRBV16,TRBJ1-2,TGTGCCAGCAGCCCCCGACAGGGGGTTAACTATGGCTACACCTTC,CASSPRQGVNYGYTF
TRBD1,few,TRBV28,TRBJ1-6,TGTGCCAGCAGACCAGGGGGCCTTAATTCACCCCTCCACTTT,CASRPGGLNSPLHF
.,.,TRBV24-1,TRBJ2-1,TGTGCCACCAGTGATTTGGGTCGTGGGGGGACGAATGAGCAGTTCTTC,CATSDLGRGGTNEQFF
TRBD1,few,TRBV7-9,TRBJ1-2,TGTGCCAGCAGCTCCCTGACAGGGGGCTCTGGCTACACCTTC,CASSSLTGGSGYTF
.,.,TRBV9,TRBJ1-1,TGTGCCAGCAGCGTAGGGCTAAGGGAGGTAGGAGACACTGAAGCTTTCTTT,CASSVGLREVGDTEAFF
.,.,TRBV5-1,TRBJ1-2,TGCGCCAGCAGCTTGGAACAGCCGTTCTATGGCTACACCTTC,CASSLEQPFYGYTF
.,.,TRBV5-1,TRBJ1-1,TGCGCCAGCAGCTTGGGGGGCTGGTACACTGAAGCTTTCTTT,CASSLGGWYTEAFF
.,.,TRBV6-5,TRBJ1-1,TGTGCCAGCCTCGCAAGGGAGGTGGCTGAAGCTTTCTTT,CASLAREVAEAFF
TRBD1,.,TRBV28,TRBJ1-6,TGTGCCAGCAGTACGGGACAGGCACCGCTCCACTTT,CASSTGQAPLHF
TRBD1,few,TRBV29-1,TRBJ1-1,TGCAGCGTGGCCAGGGGGACCACTGAAGCTTTCTTT,CSVARGTTEAFF
.,.,TRBV4-3,TRBJ1-1,TGCGCCAGCAGCCAAGACGGGAACACTGAAGCTTTCTTT,CASSQDGNTEAFF
TRBD2,once,TRBV5-1,TRBJ2-2,TGCGCCAGCAGCCCGGGAGGGGCGAATACCGGGGAGCTGTTTTTT,CASSPGGANTGELFF
TRBD2,.,TRBV6-1,TRBJ2-1,TGTGCCAGCAGTGAAGTGGCTAGCGGGAGCAATGAGCAGTTCTTC,CASSEVASGSNEQFF
.,.,TRBV4-3,TRBJ1-1,TGCGCCAGCAGTCGGGGAGGGGTTAACACTGAAGCTTTCTTT,CASSRGGVNTEAFF
TRBD1,once,TRBV27,TRBJ1-1,TGTGCCAGCAGTTTGACAGGGGCGAACACTGAAGCTTTCTTT,CASSLTGANTEAFF
.,.,TRBV7-2,TRBJ2-3,TGTGCCAGCAGCCGTCCTAGCACAGATACGCAGTATTTT,CASSRPSTDTQYF
.,.,TRBV7-2,TRBJ2-2,TGTGCCAGCAGCTTAGTCCGACAGCTCACCGGGGAGCTGTTTTTT,CASSLVRQLTGELFF
TRBD1,few,TRBV27,TRBJ2-7,TGTGCCAGCAGTTCCCCCGGGACAGGGTCCTACGAGCAGTACTTC,CASSSPGTGSYEQYF
TRBD1,.,TRBV28,TRBJ1-4,TGTGCCAGCAGTTTAGACAGGGGGCAGGCTAATGAAAAACTGTTTTTT,CASSLDRGQANEKLFF
TRBD2,.,TRBV6-1,TRBJ2-1,TGTGCCAGCAGTGTAGCGGGGGGGTACAATGAGCAGTTCTTC,CASSVAGGYNEQFF
.,.,TRBV28,TRBJ1-5,TGTGCCAGCGGTGGCGGGTCGAGGCAGCCCCAGCATTTT,CASGGGSRQPQHF
TRBD1,.,TRBV28,TRBJ2-2,TGTGCCAGCAGTGATGCAGGGGGCCGGGACACCGGGGAGCTGTTTTTT,CASSDAGGRDTGELFF
.,.,TRBV6-5,TRBJ1-5,TGTGCCAGCAGTTACTCGTCCAGAAGCAATCAGCCCCAGCATTTT,CASSYSSRSNQPQHF
.,.,TRBV5-8,TRBJ1-1,TGTGCCAGCAGCTTGGGTTGGGGTCAGGGCTCAAACACTGAAGCTTTCTTT,CASSLGWGQGSNTEAFF
TRBD2,.,TRBV30,TRBJ2-1,TGTGCCTGGAGTGTACGCGGGAGGGGCTCCTACAATGAGCAGTTCTTC,CAWSVRGRGSYNEQFF